The clone carrying this T cell receptor beta chain turned up a few times. This sample was taken from a study of cytomegalovirus exposure and HLA in healthy donors. The PCR had 60 Vbeta and 13 Jbeta primers. Measured with immunoSEQ multiplex PCR; TCRdb has only the in-frame clones, and not every one. Among over 30,000 clones listed, roughly two thirds were seen once. In germline, CDR1 is LNHNV, CDR2 YYDKDF (reference sequence). Deletions cut 0 bases from V and 1 base from J, with 15 bases between. This CDR3 comprises 18 residues. The receptor's source is a man in his forties in good health and CMV-seropositive. The chain couples TRBV15 to TRBJ2-2, with TRBD2 as a possible D gene (7 bases). Sequenced: PBMCs. CDR3 in DNA: TGTGCCACCAGCAGAGAGGGGCGGGGGCAGGTGAACACCGGGGAGCTGTTTTTT. The encoded protein is CATSREGRGQVNTGELFF.